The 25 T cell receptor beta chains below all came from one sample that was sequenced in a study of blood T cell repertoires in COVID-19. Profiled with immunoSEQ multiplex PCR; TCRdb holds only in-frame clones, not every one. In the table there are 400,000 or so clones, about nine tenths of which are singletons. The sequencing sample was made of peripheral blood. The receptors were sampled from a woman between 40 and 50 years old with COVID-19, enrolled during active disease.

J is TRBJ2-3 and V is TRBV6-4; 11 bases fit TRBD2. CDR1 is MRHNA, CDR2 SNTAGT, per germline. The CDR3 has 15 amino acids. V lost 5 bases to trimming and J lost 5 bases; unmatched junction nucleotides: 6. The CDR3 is CASSPSGTSGDTQYF. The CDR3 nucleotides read TGTGCCAGCAGTCCCTCCGGGACTAGCGGAGATACGCAGTATTTT.

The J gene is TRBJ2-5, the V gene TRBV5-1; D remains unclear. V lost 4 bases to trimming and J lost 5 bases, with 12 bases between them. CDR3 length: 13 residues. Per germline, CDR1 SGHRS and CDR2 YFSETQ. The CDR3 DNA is TGCGCCAGCAGCCTAAACCCCCGGGAGACCCAGTACTTC. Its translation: CASSLNPRETQYF.

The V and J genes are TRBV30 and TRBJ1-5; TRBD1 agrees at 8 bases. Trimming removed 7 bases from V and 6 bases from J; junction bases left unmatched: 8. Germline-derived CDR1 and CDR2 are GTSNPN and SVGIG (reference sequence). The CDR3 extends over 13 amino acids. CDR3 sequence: CAFTGQGGQPQHF. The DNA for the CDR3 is TGTGCCTTTACCGGACAGGGAGGTCAGCCCCAGCATTTT.

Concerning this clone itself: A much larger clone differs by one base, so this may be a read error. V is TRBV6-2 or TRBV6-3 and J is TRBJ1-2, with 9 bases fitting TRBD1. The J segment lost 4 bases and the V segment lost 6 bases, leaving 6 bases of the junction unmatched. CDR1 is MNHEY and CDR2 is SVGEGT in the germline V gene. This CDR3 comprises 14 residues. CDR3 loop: CASSLGQGGYGYTF. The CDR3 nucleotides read TGTGCCAGCAGCCTGGGACAGGGCGGCTATGGCTACACCTTC.

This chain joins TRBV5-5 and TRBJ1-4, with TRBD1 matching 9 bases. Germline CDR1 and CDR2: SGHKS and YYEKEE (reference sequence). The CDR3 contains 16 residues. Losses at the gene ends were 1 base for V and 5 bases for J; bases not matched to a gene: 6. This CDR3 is CASSLTWTGVNEKLFF. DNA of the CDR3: TGTGCCAGCAGCTTGACCTGGACAGGGGTAAATGAAAAACTGTTTTTT. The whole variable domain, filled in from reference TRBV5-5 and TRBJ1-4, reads DAGVTQSPTHLIKTRGQQVTLRCSPISGHKSVSWYQQVLGQGPQFIFQYYEKEERGRGNFPDRFSARQFPNYSSELNVNALLLGDSALYLCASSLTWTGVNEKLFFGSGTQLSVL.

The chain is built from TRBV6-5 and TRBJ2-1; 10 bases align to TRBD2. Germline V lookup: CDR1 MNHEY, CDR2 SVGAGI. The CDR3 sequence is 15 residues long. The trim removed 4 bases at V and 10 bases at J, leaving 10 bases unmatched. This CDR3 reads CASSSGTSVEGEQFF. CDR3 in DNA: TGTGCCAGCAGTTCCGGGACTAGCGTGGAGGGGGAGCAGTTCTTC.

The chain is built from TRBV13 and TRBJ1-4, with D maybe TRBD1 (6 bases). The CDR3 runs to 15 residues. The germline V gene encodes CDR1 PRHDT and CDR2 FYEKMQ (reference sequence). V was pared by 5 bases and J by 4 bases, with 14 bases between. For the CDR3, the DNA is TGTGCCAGCAGCGCTGGGACACGGCTTAATGAAAAACTGTTTTTT. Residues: CASSAGTRLNEKLFF. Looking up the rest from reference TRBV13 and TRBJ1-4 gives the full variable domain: AAGVIQSPRHLIKEKRETATLKCYPIPRHDTVYWYQQGPGQDPQFLISFYEKMQSDKGSIPDRFSAQQFSDYHSELNMSSLELGDSALYFCASSAGTRLNEKLFFGSGTQLSVL.

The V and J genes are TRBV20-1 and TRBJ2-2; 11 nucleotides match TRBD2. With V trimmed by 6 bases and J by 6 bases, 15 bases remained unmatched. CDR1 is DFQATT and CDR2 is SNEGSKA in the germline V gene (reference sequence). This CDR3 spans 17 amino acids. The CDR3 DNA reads TGCAGTGCCAGTACCCCCTTAGCGGGGGGGCCGGCCGGGGAGCTGTTTTTT. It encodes CSASTPLAGGPAGELFF.

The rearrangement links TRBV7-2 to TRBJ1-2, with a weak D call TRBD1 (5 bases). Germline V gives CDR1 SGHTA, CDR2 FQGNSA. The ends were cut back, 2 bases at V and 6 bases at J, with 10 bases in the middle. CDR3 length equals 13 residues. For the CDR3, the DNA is TGTGCCAGCAGCTTATGGGGGAGGGATGGCTACACCTTC. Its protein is CASSLWGRDGYTF.

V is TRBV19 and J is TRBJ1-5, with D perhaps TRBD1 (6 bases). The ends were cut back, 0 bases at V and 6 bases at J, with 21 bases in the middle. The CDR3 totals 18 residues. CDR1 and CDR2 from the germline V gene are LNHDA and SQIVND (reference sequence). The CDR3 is CASSIDPEYGGAGQPQHF. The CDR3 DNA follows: TGTGCCAGTAGTATAGATCCTGAGTATGGGGGGGCCGGTCAGCCCCAGCATTTT.

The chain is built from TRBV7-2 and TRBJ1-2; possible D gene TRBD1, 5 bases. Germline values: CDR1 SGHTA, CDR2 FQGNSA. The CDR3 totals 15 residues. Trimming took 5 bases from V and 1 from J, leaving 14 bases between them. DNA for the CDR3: TGTGCCAGCAGCAGAGAAACAGGATTTAACTATGGCTACACCTTC. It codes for CASSRETGFNYGYTF.

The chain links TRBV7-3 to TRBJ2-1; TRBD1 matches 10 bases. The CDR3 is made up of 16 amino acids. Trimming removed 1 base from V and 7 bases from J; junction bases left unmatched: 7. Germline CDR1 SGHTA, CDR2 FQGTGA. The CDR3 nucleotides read TGTGCCAGCAGCTTAAGGGACAGGGGATGGGGTAATGAGCAGTTCTTC. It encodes CASSLRDRGWGNEQFF.

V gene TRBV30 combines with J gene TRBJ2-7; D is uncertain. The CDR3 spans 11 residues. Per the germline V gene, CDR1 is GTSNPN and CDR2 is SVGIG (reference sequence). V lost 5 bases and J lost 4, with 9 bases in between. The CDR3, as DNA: TGTGCCTGGTCTGTCTCTTACGAGCAGTACTTC. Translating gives CAWSVSYEQYF.

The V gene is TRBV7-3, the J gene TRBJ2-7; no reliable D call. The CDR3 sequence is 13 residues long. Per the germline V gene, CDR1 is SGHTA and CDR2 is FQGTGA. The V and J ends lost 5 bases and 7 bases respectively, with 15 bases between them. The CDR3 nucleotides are TGTGCCAGCAGCATCGACACCCACCGGGAGCAGTACTTC. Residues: CASSIDTHREQYF.

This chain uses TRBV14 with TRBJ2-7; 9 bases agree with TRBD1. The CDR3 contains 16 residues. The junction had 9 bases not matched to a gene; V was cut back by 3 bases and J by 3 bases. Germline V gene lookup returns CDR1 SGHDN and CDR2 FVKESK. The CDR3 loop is CASSQLRDRAFYEQYF. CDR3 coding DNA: TGTGCCAGCAGCCAGTTACGGGACAGGGCTTTCTACGAGCAGTACTTC.

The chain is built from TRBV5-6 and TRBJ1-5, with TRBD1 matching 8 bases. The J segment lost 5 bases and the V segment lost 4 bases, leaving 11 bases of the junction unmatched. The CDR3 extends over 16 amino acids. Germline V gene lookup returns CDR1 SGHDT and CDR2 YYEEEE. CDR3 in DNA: TGTGCCAGCAGCCGTTTCAATACAGGGGGTGATCAGCCCCAGCATTTT. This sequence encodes CASSRFNTGGDQPQHF.

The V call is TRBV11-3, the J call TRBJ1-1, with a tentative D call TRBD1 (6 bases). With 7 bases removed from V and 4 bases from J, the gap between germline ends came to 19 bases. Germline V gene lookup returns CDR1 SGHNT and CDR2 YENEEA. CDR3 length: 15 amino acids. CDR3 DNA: TGTGCCAGCACCCCCTCGGTCACAGGGTTCACTGAAGCTTTCTTT. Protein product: CASTPSVTGFTEAFF.

Here the CDR3 DNA reads TGCGCCAGCAGCCTCAGACTACTAGGGCTTATGAACACTGAAGCTTTCTTT. The encoded protein is CASSLRLLGLMNTEAFF. This chain joins TRBV4-1 and TRBJ1-1; the D is unclear. Germline CDR1 and CDR2: MGHRA and YSYEKL. CDR3 length: 17 residues. The V end was cut by 4 bases, the J end by 0 bases, with 18 bases between.

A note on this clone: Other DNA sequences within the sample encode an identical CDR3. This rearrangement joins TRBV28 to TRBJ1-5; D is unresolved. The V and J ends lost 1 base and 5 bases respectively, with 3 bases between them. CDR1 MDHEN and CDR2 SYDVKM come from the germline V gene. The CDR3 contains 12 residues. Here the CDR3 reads CASSLSDQPQHF. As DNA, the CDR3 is TGTGCCAGCAGTTTATCTGATCAGCCCCAGCATTTT.

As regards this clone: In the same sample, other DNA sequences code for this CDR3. The CDR3 here is CASSQGQSNQPQHF. CDR3 sequence (DNA): TGTGCCAGCAGTCAAGGACAGAGCAATCAGCCCCAGCATTTT. The V call is TRBV28, the J call TRBJ1-5; D is perhaps TRBD1 (6 bases). V was trimmed by 5 bases and J by 1 base, leaving 9 bases between them. This CDR3 region has 14 residues. The germline V gene encodes CDR1 MDHEN and CDR2 SYDVKM.

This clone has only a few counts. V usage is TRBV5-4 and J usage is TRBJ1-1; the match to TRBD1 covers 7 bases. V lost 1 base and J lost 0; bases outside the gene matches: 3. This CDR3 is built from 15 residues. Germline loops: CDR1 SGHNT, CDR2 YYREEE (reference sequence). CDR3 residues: CASSLRQGMNTEAFF. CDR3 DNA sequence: TGTGCCAGCAGCTTGAGACAGGGCATGAACACTGAAGCTTTCTTT. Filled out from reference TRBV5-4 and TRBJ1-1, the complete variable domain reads ETGVTQSPTHLIKTRGQQVTLRCSSQSGHNTVSWYQQALGQGPQFIFQYYREEENGRGNFPPRFSGLQFPNYSSELNVNALELDDSALYLCASSLRQGMNTEAFFGQGTRLTVV.

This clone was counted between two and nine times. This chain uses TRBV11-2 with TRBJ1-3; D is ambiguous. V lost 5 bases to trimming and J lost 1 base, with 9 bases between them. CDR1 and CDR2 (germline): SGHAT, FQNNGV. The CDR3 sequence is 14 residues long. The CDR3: CASSQTLSGNTIYF. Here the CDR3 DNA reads TGTGCCAGCAGCCAGACTCTGTCTGGAAACACCATATATTTT.

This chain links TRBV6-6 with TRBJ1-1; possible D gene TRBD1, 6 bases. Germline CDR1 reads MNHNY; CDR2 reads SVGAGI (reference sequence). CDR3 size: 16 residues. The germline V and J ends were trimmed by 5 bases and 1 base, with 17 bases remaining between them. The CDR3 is CASSPRDTVSNTEAFF. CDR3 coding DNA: TGTGCCAGCAGTCCCCGGGACACGGTTTCGAACACTGAAGCTTTCTTT.

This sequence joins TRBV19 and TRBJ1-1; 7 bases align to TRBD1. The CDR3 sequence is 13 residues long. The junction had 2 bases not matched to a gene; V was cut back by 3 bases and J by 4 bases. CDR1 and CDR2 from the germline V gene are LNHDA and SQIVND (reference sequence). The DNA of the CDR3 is TGTGCCAGTAGTATGGGACAGTCCACTGAAGCTTTCTTT. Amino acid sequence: CASSMGQSTEAFF.

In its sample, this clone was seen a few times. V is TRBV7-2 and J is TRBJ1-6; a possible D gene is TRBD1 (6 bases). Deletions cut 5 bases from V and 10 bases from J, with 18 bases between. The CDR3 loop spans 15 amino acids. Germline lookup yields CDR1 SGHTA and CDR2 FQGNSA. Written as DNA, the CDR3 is TGTGCCAGCAGCCAGGGGCAGGGAAAAAACTCACCCCTCCACTTT. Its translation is CASSQGQGKNSPLHF.